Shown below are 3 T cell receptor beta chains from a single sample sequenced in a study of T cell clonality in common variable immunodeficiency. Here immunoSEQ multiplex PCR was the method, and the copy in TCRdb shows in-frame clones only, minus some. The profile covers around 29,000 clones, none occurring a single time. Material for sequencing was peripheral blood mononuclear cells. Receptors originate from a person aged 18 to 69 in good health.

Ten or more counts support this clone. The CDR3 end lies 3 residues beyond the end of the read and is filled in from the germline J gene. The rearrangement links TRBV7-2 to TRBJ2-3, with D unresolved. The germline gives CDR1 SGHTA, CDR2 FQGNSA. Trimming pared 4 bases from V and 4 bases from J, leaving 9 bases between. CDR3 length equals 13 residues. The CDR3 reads CASSSLSADTQYF. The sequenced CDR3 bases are TGTGCCAGCAGCTCCCTCTCGGCAGATACG.

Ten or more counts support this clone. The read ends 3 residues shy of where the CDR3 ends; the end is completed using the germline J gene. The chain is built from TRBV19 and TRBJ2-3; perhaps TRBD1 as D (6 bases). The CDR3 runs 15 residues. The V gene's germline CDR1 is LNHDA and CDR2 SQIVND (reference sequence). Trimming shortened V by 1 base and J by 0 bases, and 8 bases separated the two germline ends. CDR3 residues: CASSIGQASTDTQYF. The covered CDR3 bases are TGTGCCAGTAGTATAGGACAGGCCAGCACAGATACG. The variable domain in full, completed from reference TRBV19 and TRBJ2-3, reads DGGITQSPKYLFRKEGQNVTLSCEQNLNHDAMYWYRQDPGQGLRLIYYSQIVNDFQKGDIAEGYSVSREKKESFPLTVTSAQKNPTAFYLCASSIGQASTDTQYFGPGTRLTVL.

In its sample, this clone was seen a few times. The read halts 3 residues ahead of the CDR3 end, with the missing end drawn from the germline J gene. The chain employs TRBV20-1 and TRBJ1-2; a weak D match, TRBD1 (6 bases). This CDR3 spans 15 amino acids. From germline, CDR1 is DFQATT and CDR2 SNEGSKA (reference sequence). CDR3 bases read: TGCAGTGCTAGAGACCTTCGGGGCGCAGGGGAGACC. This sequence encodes CSARDLRGAGET. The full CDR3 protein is CSARDLRGAGETYTF.